Shown below are 3 T cell receptor beta chains from a single sample sequenced in a study of CD8 T cells in ankylosing spondylitis. Antigens of these TCRs are unknown. In TCRdb, the 5' RACE reads were re-called with MiXCR into one record per CDR3 protein. The sample consists of 750,000 to 850,000 distinct CDR3 sequences, about 12% of them appearing once. Study outcomes and limitations: The study identified a TCR beta motif of fewer than 10 highly homologous variants that appeared characteristic of ankylosing spondylitis blood.

The specimen sequenced was blood, either unsorted or a sorted T cell fraction (not recorded which). The receptors shown here come from a male donor with ankylosing spondylitis.

This rearrangement joins TRBV9 to TRBJ1-1; no clear D. Trimming stripped 1 base from V and 6 bases from J, with 7 bases between. The length of the CDR3 is 12 residues. The germline CDR1 and CDR2 sequences are SGDLS and YYNGEE. CDR3 coding DNA: TGTGCCAGCAGCGTAATGACGGCTGAAGCTTTCTTT. Residues: CASSVMTAEAFF.

This clonotype was seen more than once but under ten times. The chain combines TRBV7-3 with TRBJ1-2; 8 bases line up with TRBD1. The V segment lost 0 bases and the J segment 8 bases; nucleotides outside the gene matches: 5. This CDR3 region has 14 residues. Germline values: CDR1 SGHTA, CDR2 FQGTGA. Here the CDR3 reads CASSLTGDRQGYTF. In nucleotides, the CDR3 is TGTGCCAGCAGCTTAACTGGGGACAGGCAAGGCTACACCTTC.

The table lists this clonotype with many counts. The chain employs TRBV28 and TRBJ2-5, with D maybe TRBD2 (6 bases). The CDR3 covers 15 residues. CDR1 MDHEN and CDR2 SYDVKM come from the germline V gene. The germline V and J ends were trimmed by 6 bases and 5 bases, with 19 bases remaining between them. The CDR3 protein is CASSPAGGSRETQYF. CDR3 DNA: TGTGCCAGCAGCCCAGCTGGGGGGTCACGGGAGACCCAGTACTTC.